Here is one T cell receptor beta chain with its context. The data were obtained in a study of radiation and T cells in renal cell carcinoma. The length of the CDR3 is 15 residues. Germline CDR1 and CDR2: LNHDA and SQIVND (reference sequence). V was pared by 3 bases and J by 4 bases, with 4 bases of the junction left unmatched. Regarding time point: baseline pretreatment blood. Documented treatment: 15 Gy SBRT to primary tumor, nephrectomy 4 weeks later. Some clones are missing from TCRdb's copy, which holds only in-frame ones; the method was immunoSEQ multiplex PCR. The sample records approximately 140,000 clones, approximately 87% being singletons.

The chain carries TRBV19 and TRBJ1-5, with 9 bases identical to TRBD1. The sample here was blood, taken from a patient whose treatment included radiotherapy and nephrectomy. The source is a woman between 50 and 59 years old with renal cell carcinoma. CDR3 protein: CASSISTGGNQPQHF. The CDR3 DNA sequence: TGTGCCAGTAGTATTTCGACAGGGGGTAATCAGCCCCAGCATTTT.